This TCR beta chain was retrieved from a study of cytomegalovirus exposure and HLA in healthy donors. The overall study: Early released data had tens of millions of unique TCRs, all coming from HLA-typed donors. Genetic ancestry analysis placed about 80% of the 410 or so donors that were genotyped in the Caucasian-associated cluster.

The PCR contained 60 Vbeta and 13 Jbeta primers. The protocol was immunoSEQ multiplex PCR, while the TCRdb copy is restricted to in-frame clones and leaves out a portion. The sample carries 200,000 or so clones, 65% to 85% recorded once. This clone appeared once. Its antigen is unidentified. Study outcomes and limitations: A later analysis linked 15,000 to 20,000 TCR beta sequences to HLA alleles at 0.05 false discovery rate. In a later analysis, most CMV-associated TCR beta chains appeared HLA-restricted.

The TCR comes from a middle-aged man in good health and CMV-seronegative. The sample taken for sequencing was PBMCs.

The CDR3 protein is CAATPYSNQPQHF. The CDR3 bases are TGTGCCGCGACACCTTATAGCAATCAGCCCCAGCATTTT. The chain uses TRBV6-6 and TRBJ1-5; D is unclear. V lost 11 bases and J lost 0, with 11 bases in between. There are 13 residues in the CDR3. The germline CDR1 and CDR2 sequences are MNHNY and SVGAGI (reference sequence).